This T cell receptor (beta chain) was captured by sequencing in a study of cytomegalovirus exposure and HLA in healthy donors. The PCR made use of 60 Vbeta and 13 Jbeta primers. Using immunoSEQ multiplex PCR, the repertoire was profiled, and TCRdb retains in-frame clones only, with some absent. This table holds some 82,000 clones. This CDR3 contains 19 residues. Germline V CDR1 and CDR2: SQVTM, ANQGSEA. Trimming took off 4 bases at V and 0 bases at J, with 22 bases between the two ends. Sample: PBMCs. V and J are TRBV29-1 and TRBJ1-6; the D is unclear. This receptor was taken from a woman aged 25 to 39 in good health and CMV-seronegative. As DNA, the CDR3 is TGCAGCGTTGTACGTGCGGGATTCCAGCTCAGCTCCTATAATTCACCCCTCCACTTT. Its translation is CSVVRAGFQLSSYNSPLHF.